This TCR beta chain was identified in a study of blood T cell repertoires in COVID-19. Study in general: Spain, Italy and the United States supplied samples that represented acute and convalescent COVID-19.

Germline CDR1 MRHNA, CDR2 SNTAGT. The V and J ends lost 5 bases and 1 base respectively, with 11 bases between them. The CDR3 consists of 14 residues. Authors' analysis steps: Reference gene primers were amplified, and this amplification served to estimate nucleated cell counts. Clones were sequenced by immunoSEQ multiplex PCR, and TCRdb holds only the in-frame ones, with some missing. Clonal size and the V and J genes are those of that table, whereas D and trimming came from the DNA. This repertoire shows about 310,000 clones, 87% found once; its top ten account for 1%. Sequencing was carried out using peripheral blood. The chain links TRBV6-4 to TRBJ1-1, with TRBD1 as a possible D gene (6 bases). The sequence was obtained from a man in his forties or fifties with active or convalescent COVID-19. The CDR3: CASSPGHENTEAFF. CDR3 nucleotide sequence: TGTGCCAGCAGTCCGGGACACGAGAACACTGAAGCTTTCTTT.